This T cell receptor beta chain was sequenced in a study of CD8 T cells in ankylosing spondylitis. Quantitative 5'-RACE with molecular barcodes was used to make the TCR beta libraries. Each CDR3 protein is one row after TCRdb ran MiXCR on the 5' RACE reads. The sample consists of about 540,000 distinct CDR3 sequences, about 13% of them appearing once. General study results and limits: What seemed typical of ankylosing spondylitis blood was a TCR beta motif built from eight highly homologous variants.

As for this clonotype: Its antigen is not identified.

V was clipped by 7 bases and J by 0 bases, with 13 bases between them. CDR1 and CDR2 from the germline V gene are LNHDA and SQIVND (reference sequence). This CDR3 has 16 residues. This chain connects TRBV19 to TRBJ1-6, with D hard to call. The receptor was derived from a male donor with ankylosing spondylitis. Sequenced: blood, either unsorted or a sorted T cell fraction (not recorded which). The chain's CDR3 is CASKVGASSYNSPLHF. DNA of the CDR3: TGTGCCAGTAAGGTGGGAGCGAGCTCCTATAATTCACCCCTCCACTTT.